This T cell receptor beta chain was sequenced in a study of cytomegalovirus exposure and HLA in healthy donors. Every donor was a healthy person donating bone marrow. The PCR was carried out with 60 Vbeta primers and 13 Jbeta primers. Measured with immunoSEQ multiplex PCR; TCRdb has only the in-frame clones, and not every one. Altogether about 170,000 clones are present, 73% being singletons, with the ten largest covering approximately 5.6%. In germline, CDR1 is SNHLY, CDR2 FYNNEI. This CDR3 spans 11 amino acids. V lost 7 bases to trimming and J lost 2 bases, with 6 bases between them. Concerning this clone: Its antigen remains unidentified.

Points from the study as a whole: Segments of the TCR beta V type were, in most cases, productive about 87% or about 30% of the time in an earlier analysis. Later analysis placed DRB1 highest and HLA-C lowest in TCR association rates, which differed by HLA locus.

The clonotype originates from a woman younger than 35 in good health and CMV-seropositive. Sequenced input: PBMCs. The gene calls are TRBV2 and TRBJ2-7; D unresolved. The CDR3 DNA sequence: TGTGCCAGCACTCCTACCTACGAGCAGTACTTC. It codes for CASTPTYEQYF.